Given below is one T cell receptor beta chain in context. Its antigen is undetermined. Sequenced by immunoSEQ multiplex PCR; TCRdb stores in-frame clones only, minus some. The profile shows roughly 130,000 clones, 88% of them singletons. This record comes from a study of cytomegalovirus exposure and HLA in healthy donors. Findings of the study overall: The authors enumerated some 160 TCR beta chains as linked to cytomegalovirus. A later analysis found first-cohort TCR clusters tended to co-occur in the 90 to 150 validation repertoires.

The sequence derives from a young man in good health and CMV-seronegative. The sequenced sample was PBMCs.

The CDR3 is CSGQYQETQYF. The DNA of the CDR3 is TGCAGTGGGCAGTACCAAGAGACCCAGTACTTC. The genes are TRBV20-1 and TRBJ2-5; D gene unclear. V was pared by 7 bases and J by 0 bases, with 6 bases between. This CDR3 is 11 amino acids long. CDR1 DFQATT and CDR2 SNEGSKA come from the germline V gene (reference sequence).